The sequence of this TCR beta chain was determined in a study of T cell responses to AZD1222 COVID-19 vaccine. Notes on the study in general: Breadth and depth of Spike-specific TCRs rose after two AZD1222 doses.

Profiling relied on immunoSEQ multiplex PCR, and the TCRdb table lists in-frame clones only, not all of them. The data hold roughly 180,000 clones, with approximately 89% observed a single time. Points on this clone: Its cognate antigen is unknown.

This clonotype was obtained from an adult who received the AZD1222 COVID-19 vaccine. Sequences were derived from peripheral blood, sampled 28 days after the second AZD1222 dose.

The CDR3 sequence is CASSLGVLANQETQYF. The CDR3 nucleotides are TGTGCCAGCAGCTTAGGTGTGCTAGCGAACCAAGAGACCCAGTACTTC. This chain links TRBV11-2 with TRBJ2-5; tentative D call: TRBD2 (6 bases). The CDR3 totals 16 residues. Germline-derived CDR1 and CDR2 are SGHAT and FQNNGV. V lost 1 base and J lost 0, with 12 bases in between.